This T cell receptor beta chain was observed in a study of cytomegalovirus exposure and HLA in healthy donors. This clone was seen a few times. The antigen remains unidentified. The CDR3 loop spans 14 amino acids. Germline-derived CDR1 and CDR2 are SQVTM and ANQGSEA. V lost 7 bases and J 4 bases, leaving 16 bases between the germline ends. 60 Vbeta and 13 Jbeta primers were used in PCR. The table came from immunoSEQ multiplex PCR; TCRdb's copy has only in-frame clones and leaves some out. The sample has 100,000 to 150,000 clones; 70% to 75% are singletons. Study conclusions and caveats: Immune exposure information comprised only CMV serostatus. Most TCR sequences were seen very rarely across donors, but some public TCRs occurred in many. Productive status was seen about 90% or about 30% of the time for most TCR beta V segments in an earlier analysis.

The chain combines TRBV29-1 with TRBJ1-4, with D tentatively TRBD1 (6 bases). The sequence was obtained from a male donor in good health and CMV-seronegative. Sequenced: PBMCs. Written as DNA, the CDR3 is TGCAGCGGGGTTGAAGAGGACAGTAATGAAAAACTGTTTTTT. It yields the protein CSGVEEDSNEKLFF.